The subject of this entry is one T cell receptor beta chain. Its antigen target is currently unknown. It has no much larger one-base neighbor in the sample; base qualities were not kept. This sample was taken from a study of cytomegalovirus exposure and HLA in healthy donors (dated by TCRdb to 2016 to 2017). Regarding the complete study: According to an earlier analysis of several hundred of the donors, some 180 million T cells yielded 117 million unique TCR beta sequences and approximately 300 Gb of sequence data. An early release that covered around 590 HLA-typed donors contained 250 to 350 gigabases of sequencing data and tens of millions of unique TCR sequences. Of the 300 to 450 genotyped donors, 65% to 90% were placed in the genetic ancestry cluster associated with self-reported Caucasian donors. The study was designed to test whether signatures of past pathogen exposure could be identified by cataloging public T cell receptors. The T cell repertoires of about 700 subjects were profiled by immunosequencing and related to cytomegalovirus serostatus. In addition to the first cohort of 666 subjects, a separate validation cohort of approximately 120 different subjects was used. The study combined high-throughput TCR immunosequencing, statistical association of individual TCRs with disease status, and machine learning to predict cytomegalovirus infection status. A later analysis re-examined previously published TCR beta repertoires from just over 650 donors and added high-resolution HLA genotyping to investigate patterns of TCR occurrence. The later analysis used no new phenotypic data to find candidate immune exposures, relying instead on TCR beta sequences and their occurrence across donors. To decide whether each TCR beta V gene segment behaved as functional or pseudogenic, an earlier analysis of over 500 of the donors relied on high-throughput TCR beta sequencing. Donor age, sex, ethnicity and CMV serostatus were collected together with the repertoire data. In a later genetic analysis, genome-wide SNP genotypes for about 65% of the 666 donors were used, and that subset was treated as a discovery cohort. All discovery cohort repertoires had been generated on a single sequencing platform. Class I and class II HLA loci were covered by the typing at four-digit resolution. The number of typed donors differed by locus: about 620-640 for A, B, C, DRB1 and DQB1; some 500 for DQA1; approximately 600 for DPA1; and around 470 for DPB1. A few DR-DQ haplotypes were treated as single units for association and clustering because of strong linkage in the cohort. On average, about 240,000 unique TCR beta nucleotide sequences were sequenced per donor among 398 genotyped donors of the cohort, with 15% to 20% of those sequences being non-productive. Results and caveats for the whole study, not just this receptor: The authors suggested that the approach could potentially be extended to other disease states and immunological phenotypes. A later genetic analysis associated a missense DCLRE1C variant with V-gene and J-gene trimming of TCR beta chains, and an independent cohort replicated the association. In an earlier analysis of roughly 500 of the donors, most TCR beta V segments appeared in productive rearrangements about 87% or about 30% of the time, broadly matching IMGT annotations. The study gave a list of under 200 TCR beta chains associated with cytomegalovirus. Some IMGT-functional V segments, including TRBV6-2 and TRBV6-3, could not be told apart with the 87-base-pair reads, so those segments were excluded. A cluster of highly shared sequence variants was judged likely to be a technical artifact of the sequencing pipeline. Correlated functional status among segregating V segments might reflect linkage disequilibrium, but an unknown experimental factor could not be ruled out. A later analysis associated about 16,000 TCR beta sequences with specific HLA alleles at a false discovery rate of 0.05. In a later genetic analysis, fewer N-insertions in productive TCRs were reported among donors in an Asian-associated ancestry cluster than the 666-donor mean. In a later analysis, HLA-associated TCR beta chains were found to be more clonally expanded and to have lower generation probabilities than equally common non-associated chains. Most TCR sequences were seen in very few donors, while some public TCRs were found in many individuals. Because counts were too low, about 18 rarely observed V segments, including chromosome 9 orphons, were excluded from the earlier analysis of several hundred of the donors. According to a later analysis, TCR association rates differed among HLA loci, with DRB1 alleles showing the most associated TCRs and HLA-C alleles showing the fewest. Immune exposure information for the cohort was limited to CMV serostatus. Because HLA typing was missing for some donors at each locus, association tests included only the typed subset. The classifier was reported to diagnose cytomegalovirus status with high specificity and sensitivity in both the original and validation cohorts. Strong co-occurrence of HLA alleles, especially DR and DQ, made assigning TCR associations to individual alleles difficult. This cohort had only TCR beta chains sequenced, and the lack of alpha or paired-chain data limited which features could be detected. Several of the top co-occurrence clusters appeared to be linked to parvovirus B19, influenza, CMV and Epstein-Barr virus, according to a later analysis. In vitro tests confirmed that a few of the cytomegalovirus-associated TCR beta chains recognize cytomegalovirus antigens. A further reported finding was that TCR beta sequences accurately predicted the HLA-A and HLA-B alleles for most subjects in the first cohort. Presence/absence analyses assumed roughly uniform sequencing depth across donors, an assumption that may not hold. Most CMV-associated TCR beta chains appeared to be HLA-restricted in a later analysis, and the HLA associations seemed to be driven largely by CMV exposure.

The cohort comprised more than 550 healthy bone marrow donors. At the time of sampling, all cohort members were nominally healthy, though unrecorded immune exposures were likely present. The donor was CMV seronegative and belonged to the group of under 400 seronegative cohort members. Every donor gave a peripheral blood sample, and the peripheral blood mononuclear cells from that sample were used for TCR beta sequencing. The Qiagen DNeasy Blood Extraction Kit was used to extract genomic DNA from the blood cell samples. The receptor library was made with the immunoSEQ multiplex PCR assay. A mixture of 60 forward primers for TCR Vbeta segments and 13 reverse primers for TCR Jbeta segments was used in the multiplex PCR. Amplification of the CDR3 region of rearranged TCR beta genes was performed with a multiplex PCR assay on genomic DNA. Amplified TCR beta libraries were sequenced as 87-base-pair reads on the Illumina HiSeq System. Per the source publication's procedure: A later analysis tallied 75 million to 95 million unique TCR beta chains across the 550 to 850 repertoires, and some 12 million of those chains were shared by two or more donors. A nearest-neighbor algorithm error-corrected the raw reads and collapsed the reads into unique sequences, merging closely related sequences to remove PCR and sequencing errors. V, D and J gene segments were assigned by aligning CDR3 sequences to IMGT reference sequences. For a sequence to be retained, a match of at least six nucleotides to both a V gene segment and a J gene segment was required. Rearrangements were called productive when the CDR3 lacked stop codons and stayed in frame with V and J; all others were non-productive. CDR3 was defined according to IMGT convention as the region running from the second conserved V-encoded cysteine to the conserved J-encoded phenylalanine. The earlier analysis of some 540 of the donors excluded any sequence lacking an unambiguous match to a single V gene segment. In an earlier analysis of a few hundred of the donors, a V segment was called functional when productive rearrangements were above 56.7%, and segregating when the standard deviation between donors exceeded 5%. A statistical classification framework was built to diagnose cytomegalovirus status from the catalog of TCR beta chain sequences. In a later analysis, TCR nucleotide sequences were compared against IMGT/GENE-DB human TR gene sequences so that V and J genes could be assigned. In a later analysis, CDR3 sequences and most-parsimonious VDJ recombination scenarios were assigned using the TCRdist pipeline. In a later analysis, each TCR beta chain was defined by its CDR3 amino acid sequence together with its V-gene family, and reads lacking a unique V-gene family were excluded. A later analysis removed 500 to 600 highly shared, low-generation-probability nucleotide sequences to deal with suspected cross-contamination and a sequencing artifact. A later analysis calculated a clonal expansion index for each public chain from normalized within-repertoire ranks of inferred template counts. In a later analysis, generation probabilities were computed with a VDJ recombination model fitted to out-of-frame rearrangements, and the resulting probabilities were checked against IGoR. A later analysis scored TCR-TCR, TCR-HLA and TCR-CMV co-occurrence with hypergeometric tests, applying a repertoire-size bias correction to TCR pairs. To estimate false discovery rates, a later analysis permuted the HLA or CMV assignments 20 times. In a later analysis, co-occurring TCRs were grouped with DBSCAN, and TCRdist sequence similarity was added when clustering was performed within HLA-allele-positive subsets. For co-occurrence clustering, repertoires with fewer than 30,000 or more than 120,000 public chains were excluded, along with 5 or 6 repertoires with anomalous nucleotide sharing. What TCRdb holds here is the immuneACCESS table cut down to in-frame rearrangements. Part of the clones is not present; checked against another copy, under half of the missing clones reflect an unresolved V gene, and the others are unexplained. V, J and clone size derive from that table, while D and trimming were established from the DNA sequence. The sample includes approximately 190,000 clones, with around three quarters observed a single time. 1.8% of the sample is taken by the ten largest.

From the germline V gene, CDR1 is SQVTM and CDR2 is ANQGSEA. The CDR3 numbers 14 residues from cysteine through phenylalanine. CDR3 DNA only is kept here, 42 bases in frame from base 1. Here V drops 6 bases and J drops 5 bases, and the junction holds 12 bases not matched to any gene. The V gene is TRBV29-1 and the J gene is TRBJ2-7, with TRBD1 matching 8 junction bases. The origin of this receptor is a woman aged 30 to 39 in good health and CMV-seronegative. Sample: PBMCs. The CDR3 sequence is CSVNRGAGGDEQYF. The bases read TGCAGCGTCAACAGGGGGGCAGGGGGAGACGAGCAGTACTTC.